The T cell receptor beta chain under discussion was sequenced for a study of blood T cells in healthy people across ages. Findings of the study overall: Without sorted subsets, naive and antigen-experienced compartments could not be conclusively compared. Lack of knowledge of donor CMV status possibly confounded expanded clonotype changes.

A second PCR of about 7 to 12 cycles used a sample-barcoded 5' primer and a J-beta primer mix. Every molecule of cDNA carried a tag from a template-switch adaptor with 12 random nucleotides. One entry per CDR3 protein, called by TCRdb with MiXCR from the 5' RACE reads. There are 540,000 or so distinct CDR3 sequences in the sample; approximately 25% occur only once, and approximately 8.7% lies in the top ten. Details on this clonotype: Its specificity is unknown.

The CDR3 is made up of 15 amino acids. The germline gives CDR1 DFQATT, CDR2 SNEGSKA (reference sequence). These data also featured in a second study, about T cells of mothers and their children.

The TCR was taken from a boy aged 5-17 years in good health. V is TRBV20-1 and J is TRBJ2-5; 12 positions match TRBD1. The tail of the sequence fits TRBJ2-7 better, so the J call may be wrong. The sequenced sample consisted of blood. The CDR3 DNA is TGCAGTGCTAGAGTGGGACAGGGGGCTTTGAACGAGCAGTACTTC. Its protein product is CSARVGQGALNEQYF.